The clone carrying this T cell receptor (beta chain) occurred once. The CDR3 spans 11 residues. Germline-derived CDR1 and CDR2 are GTSNPN and SVGIG (reference sequence). The germline V and J ends were trimmed by 5 bases and 6 bases, with 11 bases remaining between them. The source of the sample is a study of blood T cell repertoires in COVID-19. Across the whole study: In each case, the material was cDNA or gDNA derived from T cells, B-cell-depleted T cells, or PBMCs.

Original methodology: How many nucleated cells were present was estimated from reference gene primer amplification. Using immunoSEQ multiplex PCR, the repertoire was profiled, and TCRdb retains in-frame clones only, with some absent. The V and J calls and the clone size are those of that table, but D and trimming were determined from the DNA. The sample lists roughly 130,000 clones; less than 90% were seen once. This sequence originates from a woman in her 30s who had recovered from COVID-19. The chain links TRBV30 to TRBJ2-7; weak D call: TRBD2 (6 bases). Sequences were obtained from peripheral blood. This chain's CDR3 is CAWGLGGEQYF. The CDR3 region has the DNA TGTGCCTGGGGCCTGGGGGGCGAGCAGTACTTC.